Sequencing of this T cell receptor (beta chain) was carried out in a study of cytotoxic CD8 clonotypes in ibrutinib-treated CLL. Study in general: Outcomes included around 25 partial and 2 complete responses; after median approximately 70 months, roughly 14 stayed remitted and 12 progressed. Study findings and constraints: Baseline levels of clonality went above those of age-matched healthy donors and moved with circulating CD8+ T-cell counts.

The method was immunoSEQ multiplex PCR; TCRdb's version includes in-frame clones alone and lacks a portion of them. The table lists about 39,000 clones, around 63% of them singletons. With regard to this clone: Its antigen is not identified.

Unmatched junction bases numbered 4, after V lost 1 base and J lost 5 bases. The CDR3 is made up of 14 amino acids. Germline V gene lookup returns CDR1 SGHDT and CDR2 YYEEEE. Cryopreserved PBMCs were the source of about 2 micrograms of genomic DNA, which went to TCR beta libraries. This clonotype was sampled from a human donor with chronic lymphocytic leukemia. This specimen was PBMCs, taken at disease progression, from a patient treated with ibrutinib. This chain links TRBV5-6 with TRBJ2-3; 7 bases match TRBD2. CDR3 in DNA: TGTGCCAGCAGCTTGCGAGGGAGGGGAGATACGCAGTATTTT. Its protein product is CASSLRGRGDTQYF.